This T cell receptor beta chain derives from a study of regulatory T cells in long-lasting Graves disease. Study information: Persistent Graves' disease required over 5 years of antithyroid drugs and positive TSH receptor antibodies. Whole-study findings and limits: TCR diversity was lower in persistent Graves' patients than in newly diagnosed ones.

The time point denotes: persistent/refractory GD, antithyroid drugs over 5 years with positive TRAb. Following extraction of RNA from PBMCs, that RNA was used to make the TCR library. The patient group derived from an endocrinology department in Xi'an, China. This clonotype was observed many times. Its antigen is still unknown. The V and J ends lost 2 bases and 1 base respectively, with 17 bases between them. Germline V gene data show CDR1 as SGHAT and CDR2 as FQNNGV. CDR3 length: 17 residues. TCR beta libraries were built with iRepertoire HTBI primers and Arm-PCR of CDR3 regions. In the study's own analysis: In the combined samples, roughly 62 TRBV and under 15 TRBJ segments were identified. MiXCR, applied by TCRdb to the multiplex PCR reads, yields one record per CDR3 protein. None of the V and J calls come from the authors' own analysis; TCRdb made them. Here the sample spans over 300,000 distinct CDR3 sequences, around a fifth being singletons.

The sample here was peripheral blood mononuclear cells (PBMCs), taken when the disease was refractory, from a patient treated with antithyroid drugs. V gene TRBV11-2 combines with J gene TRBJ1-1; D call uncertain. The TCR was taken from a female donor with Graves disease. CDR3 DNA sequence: TGTGCCAGCAGCTTATTACGGATCGCTATGACGAACACTGAAGCTTTCTTT. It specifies CASSLLRIAMTNTEAFF.